This T cell receptor beta chain is from a study of PD-1 blockade in classical Hodgkin lymphoma. Study-wide results and caveats: Complete responders' diversity at baseline resembled that of newly diagnosed patients. Prior therapy or disease activity may underlie the repertoire differences, whose causes remain undefined. While CD8+ TCR diversity did not rise significantly by C4D1, CD4+ TCR diversity did. Nivolumab initiation under 1 year post-ASCT meant exclusion.

With no exception, relapse followed autologous stem cell transplantation in all patients, and brentuximab vedotin exposure varied. Profiling relied on immunoSEQ multiplex PCR, and the TCRdb table lists in-frame clones only, not all of them. The sample includes just over 25,000 clones, just over 85% of them seen just once. To note about this clone: No antigen is known for it.

This clonotype was obtained from a human donor with classical Hodgkin lymphoma. Sequencing used peripheral blood mononuclear cells (PBMCs), obtained at baseline.

DNA of the CDR3: TGTGCCAGCAGCTTAGTGGCGGGAGGTAGTCAGCCCCAGCATTTT. This gives the protein CASSLVAGGSQPQHF. V is TRBV7-8 and J is TRBJ1-5; no definite D call. The germline V gene has CDR1 SGHVS and CDR2 FQNEAQ. V was pared by 1 base and J by 6 bases, with 13 bases between. The CDR3 sequence is 15 residues long. Drawing the rest from reference TRBV7-8 and TRBJ1-5, the complete variable domain is GAGVSQSPRYKVAKRGQDVALRCDPISGHVSLFWYQQALGQGPEFLTYFQNEAQLDKSGLPSDRFFAERPEGSVSTLKIQRTQQEDSAVYLCASSLVAGGSQPQHFGDGTRLSIL.